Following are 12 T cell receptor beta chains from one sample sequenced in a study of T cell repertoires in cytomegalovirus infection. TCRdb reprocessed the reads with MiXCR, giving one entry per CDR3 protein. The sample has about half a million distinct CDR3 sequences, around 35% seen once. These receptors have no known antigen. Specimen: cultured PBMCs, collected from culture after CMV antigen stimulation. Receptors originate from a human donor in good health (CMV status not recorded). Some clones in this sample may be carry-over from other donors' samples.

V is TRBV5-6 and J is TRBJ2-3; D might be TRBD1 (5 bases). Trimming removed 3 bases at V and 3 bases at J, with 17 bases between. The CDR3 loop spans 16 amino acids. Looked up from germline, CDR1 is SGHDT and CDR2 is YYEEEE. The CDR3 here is CASSSRVSEITDTQYF. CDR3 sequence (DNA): TGTGCCAGCAGCTCCAGGGTATCCGAAATTACAGATACGCAGTATTTT. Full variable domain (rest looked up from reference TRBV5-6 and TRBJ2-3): DAGVTQSPTHLIKTRGQQVTLRCSPKSGHDTVSWYQQALGQGPQFIFQYYEEEERQRGNFPDRFSGHQFPNYSSELNVNALLLGDSALYLCASSSRVSEITDTQYFGPGTRLTVL.

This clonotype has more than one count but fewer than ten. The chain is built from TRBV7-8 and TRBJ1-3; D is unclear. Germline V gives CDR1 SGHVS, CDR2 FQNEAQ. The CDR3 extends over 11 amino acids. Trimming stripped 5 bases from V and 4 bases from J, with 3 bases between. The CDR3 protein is CASSRGNTIYF. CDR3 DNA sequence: TGTGCCAGCAGCCGAGGAAACACCATATATTTT.

The CDR3 loop is CASSTLAGGFPDTQYF. In nucleotides, the CDR3 is TGTGCCAGCAGCACCCTAGCGGGAGGTTTTCCAGATACGCAGTATTTT. The chain links TRBV7-2 to TRBJ2-3, with 11 nucleotides matching TRBD2. V dropped 5 bases and J dropped 4; count of bases not matched to a gene: 8. The CDR3 is 16 residues long. CDR1 is SGHTA, CDR2 FQGNSA, per germline.

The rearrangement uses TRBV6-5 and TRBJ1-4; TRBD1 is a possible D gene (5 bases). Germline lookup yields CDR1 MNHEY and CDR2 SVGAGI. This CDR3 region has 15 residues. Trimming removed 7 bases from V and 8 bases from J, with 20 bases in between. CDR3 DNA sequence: TGTGCCAGCAAGGAAGGGACCACCCGCGGAGAAAAACTGTTTTTT. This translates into CASKEGTTRGEKLFF.

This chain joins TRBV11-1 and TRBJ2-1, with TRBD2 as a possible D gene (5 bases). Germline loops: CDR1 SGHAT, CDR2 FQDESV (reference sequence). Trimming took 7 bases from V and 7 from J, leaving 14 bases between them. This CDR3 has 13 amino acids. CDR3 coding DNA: TGTGCCAGCATTCCCAGGACGGGGAATGAGCAGTTCTTC. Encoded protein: CASIPRTGNEQFF.

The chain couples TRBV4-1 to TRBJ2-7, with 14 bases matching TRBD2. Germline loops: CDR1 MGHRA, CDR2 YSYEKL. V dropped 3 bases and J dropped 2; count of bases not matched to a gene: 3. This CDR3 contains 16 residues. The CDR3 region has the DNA TGCGCCAGCAGCCAGGAGACTAGCGGGAGGGCCTACGAGCAGTACTTC. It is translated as CASSQETSGRAYEQYF.

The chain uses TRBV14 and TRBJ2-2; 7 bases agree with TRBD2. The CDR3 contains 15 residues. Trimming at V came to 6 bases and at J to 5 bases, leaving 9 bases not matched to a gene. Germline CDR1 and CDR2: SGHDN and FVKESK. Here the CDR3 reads CASRETSVLTGELFF. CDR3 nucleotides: TGTGCCAGCAGGGAAACTAGCGTACTAACCGGGGAGCTGTTTTTT.

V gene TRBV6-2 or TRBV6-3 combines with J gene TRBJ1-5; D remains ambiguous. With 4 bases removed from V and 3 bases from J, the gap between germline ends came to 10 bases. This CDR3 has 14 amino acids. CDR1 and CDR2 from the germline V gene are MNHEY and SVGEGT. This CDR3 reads CASSSNTFNQPQHF. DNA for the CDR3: TGTGCCAGCAGTTCTAACACCTTCAATCAGCCCCAGCATTTT.

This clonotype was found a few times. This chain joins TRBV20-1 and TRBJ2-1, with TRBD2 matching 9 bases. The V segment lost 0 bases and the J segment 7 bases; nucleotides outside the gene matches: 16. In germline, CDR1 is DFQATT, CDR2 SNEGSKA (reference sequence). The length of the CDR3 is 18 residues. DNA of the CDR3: TGCAGTGCTAGAGATCCGGTGGGCCTAGCGGGAACGGGGAATGAGCAGTTCTTC. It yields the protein CSARDPVGLAGTGNEQFF.

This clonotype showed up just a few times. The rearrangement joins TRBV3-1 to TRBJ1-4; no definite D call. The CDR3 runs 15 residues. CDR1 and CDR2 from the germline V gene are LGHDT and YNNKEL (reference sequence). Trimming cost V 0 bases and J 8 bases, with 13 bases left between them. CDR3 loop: CASSQDFASGEKLFF. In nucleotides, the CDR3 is TGTGCCAGCAGCCAAGACTTTGCCTCCGGGGAAAAACTGTTTTTT. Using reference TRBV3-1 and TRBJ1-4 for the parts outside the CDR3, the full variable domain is DTAVSQTPKYLVTQMGNDKSIKCEQNLGHDTMYWYKQDSKKFLKIMFSYNNKELIINETVPNRFSPKSPDKAHLNLHINSLELGDSAVYFCASSQDFASGEKLFFGSGTQLSVL.

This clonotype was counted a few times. This CDR3 is CASSLSTSGSHNEQFF. In nucleotides, the CDR3 is TGTGCCAGCAGCTTGTCGACTAGCGGGAGCCACAATGAGCAGTTCTTC. The chain joins TRBV11-3 to TRBJ2-1; 12 positions match TRBD2. This CDR3 is built from 16 residues. Germline-derived CDR1 and CDR2 are SGHNT and YENEEA. J was trimmed by 5 bases and V by 3 bases; bases with no gene match: 5.

The CDR3: CASSLRVGQGGNEQFF. The CDR3 bases are TGCGCCAGCAGCTTGAGAGTGGGACAGGGTGGCAATGAGCAGTTCTTC. This sequence joins TRBV5-1 and TRBJ2-1, with TRBD1 identical over 9 bases. This CDR3 has 16 residues. CDR1 and CDR2 from the germline V gene are SGHRS and YFSETQ. The V gene end was trimmed by 1 base and the J gene end by 6 bases; junction bases not matched to a gene: 8.